This T cell receptor (beta chain) was sequenced in a study of blood T cell repertoires in COVID-19. About the research overall: Sites across the United States, Italy and Spain contributed samples from acute and convalescent COVID-19. Sample material is recorded as cDNA or gDNA derived from T cells, B-cell-depleted T cells, or PBMCs.

J lost 5 bases, V lost 1 base, and 3 bases had no gene match. The CDR3 contains 16 residues. Germline loops: CDR1 LNHNV, CDR2 YYDKDF (reference sequence). Only in-frame clones appear in the TCRdb table, and some are missing; sequencing was by immunoSEQ multiplex PCR. The sample lists about 160,000 clones, 82% seen once, with around 7% in the top ten. This receptor was taken from a woman between 40 and 55 years old with COVID-19, enrolled during active disease. The sequencing input was peripheral blood. The chain carries TRBV15 and TRBJ2-1; TRBD2 matches 12 bases. The chain's CDR3 is CATSRVLAGGHNEQFF. The CDR3 DNA follows: TGTGCCACCAGCAGAGTCCTAGCGGGAGGGCACAATGAGCAGTTCTTC.